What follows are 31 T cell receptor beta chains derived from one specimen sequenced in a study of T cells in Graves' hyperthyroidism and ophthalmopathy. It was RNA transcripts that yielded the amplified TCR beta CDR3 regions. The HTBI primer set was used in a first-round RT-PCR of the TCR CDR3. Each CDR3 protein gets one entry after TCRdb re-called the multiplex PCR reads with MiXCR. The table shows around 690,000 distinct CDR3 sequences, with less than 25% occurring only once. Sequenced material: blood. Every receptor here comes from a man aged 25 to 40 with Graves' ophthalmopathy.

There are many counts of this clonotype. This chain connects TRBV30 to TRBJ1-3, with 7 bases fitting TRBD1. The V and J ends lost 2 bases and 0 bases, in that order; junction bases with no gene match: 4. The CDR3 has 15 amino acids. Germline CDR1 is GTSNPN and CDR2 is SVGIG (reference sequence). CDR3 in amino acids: CAWSPGGGSGNTIYF. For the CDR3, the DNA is TGTGCCTGGAGTCCAGGGGGGGGCTCTGGAAACACCATATATTTT.

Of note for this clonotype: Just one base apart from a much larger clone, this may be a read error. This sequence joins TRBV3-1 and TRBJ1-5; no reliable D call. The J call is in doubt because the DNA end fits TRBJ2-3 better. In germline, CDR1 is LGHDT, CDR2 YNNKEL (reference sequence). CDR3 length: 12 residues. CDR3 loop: CASSQGTLPQYF. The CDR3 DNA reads TGTGCCAGCAGCCAAGGTACCCTTCCCCAGTATTTT.

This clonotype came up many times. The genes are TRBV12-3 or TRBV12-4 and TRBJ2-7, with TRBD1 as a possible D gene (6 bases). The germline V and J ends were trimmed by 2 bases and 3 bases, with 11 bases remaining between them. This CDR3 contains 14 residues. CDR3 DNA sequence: TGTGCCAGCAGTTTAAGTGACAGGAACTACGAGCAGTACTTC. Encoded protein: CASSLSDRNYEQYF.

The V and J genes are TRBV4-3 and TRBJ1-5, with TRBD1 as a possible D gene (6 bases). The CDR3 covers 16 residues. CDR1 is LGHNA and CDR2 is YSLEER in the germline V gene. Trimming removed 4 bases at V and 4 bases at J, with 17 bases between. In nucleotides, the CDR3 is TGCGCCAGCAGCCTCCTGGGGGACACCTCTAATCAGCCCCAGCATTTT. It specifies CASSLLGDTSNQPQHF.

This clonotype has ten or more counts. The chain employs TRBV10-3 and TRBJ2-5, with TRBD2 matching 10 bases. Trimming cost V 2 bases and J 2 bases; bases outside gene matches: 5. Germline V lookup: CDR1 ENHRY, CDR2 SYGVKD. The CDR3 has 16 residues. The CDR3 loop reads CAISETAGGPQETQYF. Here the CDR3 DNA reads TGTGCCATCAGTGAGACAGCGGGAGGGCCGCAAGAGACCCAGTACTTC.

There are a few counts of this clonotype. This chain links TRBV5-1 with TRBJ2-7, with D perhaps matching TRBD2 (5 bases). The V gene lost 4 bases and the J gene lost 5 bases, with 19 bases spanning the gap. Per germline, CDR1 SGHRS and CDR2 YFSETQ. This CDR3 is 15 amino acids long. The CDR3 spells CASSIPRLDGDEQYF. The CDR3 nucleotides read TGCGCCAGCAGCATCCCTCGACTCGACGGGGACGAGCAGTACTTC.

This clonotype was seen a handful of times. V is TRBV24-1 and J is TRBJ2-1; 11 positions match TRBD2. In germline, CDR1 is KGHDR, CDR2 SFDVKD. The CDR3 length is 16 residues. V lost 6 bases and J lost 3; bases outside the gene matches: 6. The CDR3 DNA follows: TGTGCCACCAGTTCTTCGACTAGCGGGATCTACAATGAGCAGTTCTTC. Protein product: CATSSSTSGIYNEQFF.

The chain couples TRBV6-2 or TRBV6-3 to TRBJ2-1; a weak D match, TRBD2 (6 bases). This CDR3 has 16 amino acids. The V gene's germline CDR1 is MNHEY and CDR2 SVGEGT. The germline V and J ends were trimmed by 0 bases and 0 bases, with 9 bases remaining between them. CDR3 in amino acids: CASSYSTGASYNEQFF. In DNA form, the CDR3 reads TGTGCCAGCAGTTACTCGACGGGAGCCTCCTACAATGAGCAGTTCTTC.

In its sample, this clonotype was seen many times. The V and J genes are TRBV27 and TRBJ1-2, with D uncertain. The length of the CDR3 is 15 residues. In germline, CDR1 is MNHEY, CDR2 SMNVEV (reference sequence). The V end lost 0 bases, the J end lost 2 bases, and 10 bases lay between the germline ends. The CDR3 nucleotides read TGTGCCAGCAGTTTATCAGCAGGCTTGAACTATGGCTACACCTTC. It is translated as CASSLSAGLNYGYTF.

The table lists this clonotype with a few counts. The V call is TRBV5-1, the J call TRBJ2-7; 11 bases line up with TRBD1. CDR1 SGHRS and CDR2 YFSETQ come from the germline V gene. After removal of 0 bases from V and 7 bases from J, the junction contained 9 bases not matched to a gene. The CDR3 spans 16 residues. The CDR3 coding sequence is TGCGCCAGCAGCTTGGGAGGGACAGGGGGTACACGGGAGCAGTACTTC. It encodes CASSLGGTGGTREQYF.

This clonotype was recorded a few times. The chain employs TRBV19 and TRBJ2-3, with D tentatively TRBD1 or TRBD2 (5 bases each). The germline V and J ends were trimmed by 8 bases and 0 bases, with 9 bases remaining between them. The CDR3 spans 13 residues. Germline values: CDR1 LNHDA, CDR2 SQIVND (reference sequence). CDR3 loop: CASGDPSTDTQYF. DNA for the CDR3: TGTGCCAGTGGGGACCCCAGCACAGATACGCAGTATTTT. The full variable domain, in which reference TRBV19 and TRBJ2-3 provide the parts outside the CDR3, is DGGITQSPKYLFRKEGQNVTLSCEQNLNHDAMYWYRQDPGQGLRLIYYSQIVNDFQKGDIAEGYSVSREKKESFPLTVTSAQKNPTAFYLCASGDPSTDTQYFGPGTRLTVL.

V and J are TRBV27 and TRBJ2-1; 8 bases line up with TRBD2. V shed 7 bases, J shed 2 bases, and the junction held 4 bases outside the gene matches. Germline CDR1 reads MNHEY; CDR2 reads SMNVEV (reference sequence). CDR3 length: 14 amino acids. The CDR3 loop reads CASTLAGPYNEQFF. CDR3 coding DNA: TGTGCCAGCACCTTAGCGGGACCCTACAATGAGCAGTTCTTC.

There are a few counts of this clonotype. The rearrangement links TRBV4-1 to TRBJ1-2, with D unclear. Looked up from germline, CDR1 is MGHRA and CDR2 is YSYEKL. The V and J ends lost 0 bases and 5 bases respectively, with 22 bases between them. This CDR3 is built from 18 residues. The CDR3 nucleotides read TGCGCCAGCAGCCAAGATCCCGATACAGAGCCGGGGTCATATGGCTACACCTTC. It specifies CASSQDPDTEPGSYGYTF.

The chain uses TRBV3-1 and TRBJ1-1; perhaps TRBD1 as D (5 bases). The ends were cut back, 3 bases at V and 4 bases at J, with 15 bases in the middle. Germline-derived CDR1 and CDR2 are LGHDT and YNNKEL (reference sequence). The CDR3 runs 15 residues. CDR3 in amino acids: CASSHSWGSVTEAFF. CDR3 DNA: TGTGCCAGCAGCCATTCCTGGGGGTCGGTCACTGAAGCTTTCTTT.

CDR3 nucleotides: TGTGCCAGCAGCTTAGGCCCGACTAGCGGGAGCTACGAGCAGTACTTC. Amino acids: CASSLGPTSGSYEQYF. This chain joins TRBV7-2 and TRBJ2-7; 12 positions match TRBD2. With 1 base clipped from V and 3 bases from J, the junction kept 4 bases outside the gene matches. The CDR3 spans 16 residues. The germline V gene has CDR1 SGHTA and CDR2 FQGNSA.

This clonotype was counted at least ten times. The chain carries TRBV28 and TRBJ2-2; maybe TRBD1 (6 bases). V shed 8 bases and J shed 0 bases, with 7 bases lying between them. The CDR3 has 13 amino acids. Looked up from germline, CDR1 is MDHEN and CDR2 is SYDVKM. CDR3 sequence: CASRDTNTGELFF. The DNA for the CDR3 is TGTGCCAGCCGGGACACGAACACCGGGGAGCTGTTTTTT.

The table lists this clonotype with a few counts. The CDR3 reads CASRHGTSHNEQFF. The CDR3 coding sequence is TGTGCCAGCAGGCACGGGACTTCACACAATGAGCAGTTCTTC. The chain links TRBV28 to TRBJ2-1; D may be TRBD2 (6 bases). The V end lost 6 bases, the J end lost 5 bases, and 14 bases lay between the germline ends. Germline CDR1 is MDHEN and CDR2 is SYDVKM. This CDR3 region has 14 residues.

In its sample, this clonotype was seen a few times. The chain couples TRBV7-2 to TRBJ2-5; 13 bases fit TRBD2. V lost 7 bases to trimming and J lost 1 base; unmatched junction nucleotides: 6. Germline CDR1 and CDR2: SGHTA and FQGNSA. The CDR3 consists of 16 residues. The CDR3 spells CASTPGLAGPQETQYF. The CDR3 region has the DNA TGTGCCAGCACCCCGGGACTAGCGGGACCCCAAGAGACCCAGTACTTC.

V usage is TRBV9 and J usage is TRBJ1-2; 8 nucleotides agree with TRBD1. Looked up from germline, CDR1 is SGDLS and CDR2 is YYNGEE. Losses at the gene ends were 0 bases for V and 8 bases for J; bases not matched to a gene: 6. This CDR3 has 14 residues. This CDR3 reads CASSVGQGAPGYTF. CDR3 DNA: TGTGCCAGCAGCGTAGGTCAGGGGGCGCCCGGCTACACCTTC.

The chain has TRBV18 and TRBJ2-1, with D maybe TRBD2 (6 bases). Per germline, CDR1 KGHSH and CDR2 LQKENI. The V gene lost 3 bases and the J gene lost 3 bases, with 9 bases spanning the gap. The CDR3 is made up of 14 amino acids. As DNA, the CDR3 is TGTGCCAGCTCACCGGGACTGCACTACAATGAGCAGTTCTTC. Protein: CASSPGLHYNEQFF.

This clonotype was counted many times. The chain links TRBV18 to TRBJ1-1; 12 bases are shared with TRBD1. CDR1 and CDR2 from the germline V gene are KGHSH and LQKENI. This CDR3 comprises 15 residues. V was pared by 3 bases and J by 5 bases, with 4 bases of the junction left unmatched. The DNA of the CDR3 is TGTGCCAGCTCACCCTGGGACAGGGGGCCAACTGAAGCTTTCTTT. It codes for CASSPWDRGPTEAFF.

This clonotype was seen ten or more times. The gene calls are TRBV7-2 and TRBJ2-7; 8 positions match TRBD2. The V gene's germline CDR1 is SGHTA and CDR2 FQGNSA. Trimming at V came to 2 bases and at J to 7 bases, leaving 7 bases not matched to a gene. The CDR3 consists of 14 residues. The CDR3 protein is CASSLTGGPREQYF. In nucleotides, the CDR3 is TGTGCCAGCAGCTTAACGGGAGGGCCACGTGAGCAGTACTTC.

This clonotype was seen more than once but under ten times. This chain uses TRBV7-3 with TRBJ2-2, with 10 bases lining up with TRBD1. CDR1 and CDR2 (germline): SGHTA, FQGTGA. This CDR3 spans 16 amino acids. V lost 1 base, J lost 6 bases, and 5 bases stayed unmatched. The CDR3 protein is CASSLKGGTGAGELFF. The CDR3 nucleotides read TGTGCCAGCAGCTTAAAAGGGGGGACAGGGGCCGGGGAGCTGTTTTTT.

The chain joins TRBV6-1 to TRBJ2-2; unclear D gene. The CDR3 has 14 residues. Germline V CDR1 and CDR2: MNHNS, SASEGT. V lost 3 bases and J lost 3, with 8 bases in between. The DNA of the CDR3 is TGTGCCAGCAGTGAGGGCAGGTACACCGGGGAGCTGTTTTTT. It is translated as CASSEGRYTGELFF.

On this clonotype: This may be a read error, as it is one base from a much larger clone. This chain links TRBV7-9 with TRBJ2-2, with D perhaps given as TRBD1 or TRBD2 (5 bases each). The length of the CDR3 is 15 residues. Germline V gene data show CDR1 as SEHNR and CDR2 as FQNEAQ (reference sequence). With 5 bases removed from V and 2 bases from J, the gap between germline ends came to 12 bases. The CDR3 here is CASSLKGTNTGELFF. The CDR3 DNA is TGTGCCAGCAGCCTTAAGGGGACCAACACCGGGGAGCTGTTTTTT.

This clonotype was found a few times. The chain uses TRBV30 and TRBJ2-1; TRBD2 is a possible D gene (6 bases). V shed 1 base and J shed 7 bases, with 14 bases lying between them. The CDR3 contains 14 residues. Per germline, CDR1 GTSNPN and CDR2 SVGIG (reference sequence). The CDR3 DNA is TGTGCCTGGAGTGACTCCGGGGGAAGGAATGAGCAGTTCTTC. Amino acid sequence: CAWSDSGGRNEQFF. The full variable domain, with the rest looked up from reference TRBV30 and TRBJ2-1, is SQTIHQWPATLVQPVGSPLSLECTVEGTSNPNLYWYRQAAGRGLQLLFYSVGIGQISSEVPQNLSASRPQDRQFILSSKKLLLSDSGFYLCAWSDSGGRNEQFFGPGTRLTVL.

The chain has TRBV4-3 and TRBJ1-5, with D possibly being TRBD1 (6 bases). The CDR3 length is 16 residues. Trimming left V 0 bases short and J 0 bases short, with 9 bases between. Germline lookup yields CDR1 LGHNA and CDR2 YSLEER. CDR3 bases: TGCGCCAGCAGCCAAGACAGGACAGATAGCAATCAGCCCCAGCATTTT. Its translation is CASSQDRTDSNQPQHF.

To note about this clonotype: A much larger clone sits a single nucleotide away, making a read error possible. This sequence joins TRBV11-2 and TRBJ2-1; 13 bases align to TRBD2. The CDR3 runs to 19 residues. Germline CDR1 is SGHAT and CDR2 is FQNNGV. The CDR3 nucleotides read TGTGCCAGCGGCTTGGGACTAGCGGGAACCCGAGTAGGATACAATGAGCAGTTCTTC. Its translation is CASGLGLAGTRVGYNEQFF.

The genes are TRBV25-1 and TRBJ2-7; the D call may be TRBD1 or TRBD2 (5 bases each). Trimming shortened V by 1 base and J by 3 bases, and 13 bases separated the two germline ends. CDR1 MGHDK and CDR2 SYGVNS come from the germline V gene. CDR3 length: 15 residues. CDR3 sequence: CASSESGTFGYEQYF. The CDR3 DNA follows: TGTGCCAGCAGTGAATCGGGGACCTTCGGCTACGAGCAGTACTTC.

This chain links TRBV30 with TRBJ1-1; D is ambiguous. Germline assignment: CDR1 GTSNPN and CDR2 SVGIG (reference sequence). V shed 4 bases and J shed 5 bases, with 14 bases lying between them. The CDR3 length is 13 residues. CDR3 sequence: CAWTFSSGTEAFF. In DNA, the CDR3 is TGTGCCTGGACTTTCTCGAGTGGGACTGAAGCTTTCTTT.

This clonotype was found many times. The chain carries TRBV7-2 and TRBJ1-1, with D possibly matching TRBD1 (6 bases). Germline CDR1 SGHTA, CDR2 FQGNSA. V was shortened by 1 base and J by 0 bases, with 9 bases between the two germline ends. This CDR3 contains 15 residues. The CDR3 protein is CASSLDSGVNTEAFF. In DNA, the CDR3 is TGTGCCAGCAGCTTAGATTCAGGGGTGAACACTGAAGCTTTCTTT.